The entry that follows covers one T cell receptor beta chain sequence. No antigen is known for it. Base qualities were left out, and no much larger clone turns up one base away. CDR1 SGDLS and CDR2 YYNGEE are derived from the germline V gene. Measured from the cysteine to the phenylalanine, the CDR3 is 17 residues long. The CDR3 DNA has 51 bases and is translated from base 1. A distance of 23 bases separates the germline ends of V and J, which lose 3 bases and 6 bases respectively. What this sample's treatment or condition label stands for: in vitro stimulation with specific CMV peptide epitopes to enrich CMV-specific T cells. The data were taken from a study of T cell repertoires in cytomegalovirus infection (dated 2019 in TCRdb). For context, the study as a whole: Recently identified HLA-C-restricted CMV epitopes, whose presentation resists viral immunomodulation, were targeted by peptide stimulations together with well-studied HLA-B-restricted epitopes. The HLA type of each donor mattered for the analysis, because public TCR beta signatures pointed to carriage of CMV infection along with the matching HLA type.

TCRdb names Illumina HiSeq 1500 as the instrument used. The raw public reads went through TCRdb reprocessing: fastp at Q25, MiXCR clone calling, in-frame beta chains kept. Under each unique CDR3 protein, matching rows form one entry showing the most common genes and DNA. Present in this sample are 650,000 to 900,000 distinct CDR3 sequences, about 29% of which were seen just once. Around 13% of the sample is in the top ten clones. The research as a whole found: In both this cohort and an independent cohort of 352 donors, the cumulative frequency of public TCR beta family members distinguished carriers of CMV infection plus the relevant HLA type. The ex vivo response was dominated by HLA-C-restricted CMV-specific TCR beta clonotypes, which also provided the single most frequent clonotype in two of eight donors.

The clonotype was recovered from a human donor in good health (CMV status not recorded). Some clones in this sample may be carry-over from other donors' samples. This sample comprised cultured CD8+ T cells from PBMCs, obtained from culture after CMV antigen stimulation. The chain couples TRBV9 to TRBJ2-3, with the D call perhaps TRBD1 or TRBD2, each one matching 6 bases. The DNA reads TGTGCCAGCAGCGGAGGGGGGACCGTCATCGGCTGGGATACGCAGTATTTT. This yields the protein CASSGGGTVIGWDTQYF. The CDR3, completed at both ends by the reference TRBV9 and TRBJ2-3 genes, gives the full variable domain DSGVTQTPKHLITATGQRVTLRCSPRSGDLSVYWYQQSLDQGLQFLIQYYNGEERAKGNILERFSAQQFPDLHSELNLSSLELGDSALYFCASSGGGTVIGWDTQYFGPGTRLTVL.